The following is a T cell receptor (beta chain) sequence with its context. Measured with immunoSEQ multiplex PCR; TCRdb has only the in-frame clones, and not every one. The profile covers 430,000 or so clones, with approximately 87% appearing a single time and less than 2% taken by the ten largest. The V end was cut by 1 base, the J end by 5 bases, with 9 bases between. Germline values: CDR1 SGHTA, CDR2 FQGNSA. CDR3 length equals 14 residues. Cohorts were assigned according to the clinical history that participants reported. Among Cohort 3 donors, those recovered had two negative PCRs, clearance, or symptom resolution. The data stem from a study of blood T cell repertoires in COVID-19. Overall study context: T cells, B-cell-depleted T cells, or PBMCs supplied cDNA or gDNA.

The chain combines TRBV7-2 with TRBJ2-1; possibly TRBD2 for D (5 bases). Sequencing input: PBMCs or T cells enriched from blood (not recorded which). The clonotype was recovered from a woman aged 40 to 50 who had recovered from COVID-19. The CDR3 spells CASSLGGSHNEQFF. The CDR3 DNA is TGTGCCAGCAGCTTAGGAGGGAGCCACAATGAGCAGTTCTTC.